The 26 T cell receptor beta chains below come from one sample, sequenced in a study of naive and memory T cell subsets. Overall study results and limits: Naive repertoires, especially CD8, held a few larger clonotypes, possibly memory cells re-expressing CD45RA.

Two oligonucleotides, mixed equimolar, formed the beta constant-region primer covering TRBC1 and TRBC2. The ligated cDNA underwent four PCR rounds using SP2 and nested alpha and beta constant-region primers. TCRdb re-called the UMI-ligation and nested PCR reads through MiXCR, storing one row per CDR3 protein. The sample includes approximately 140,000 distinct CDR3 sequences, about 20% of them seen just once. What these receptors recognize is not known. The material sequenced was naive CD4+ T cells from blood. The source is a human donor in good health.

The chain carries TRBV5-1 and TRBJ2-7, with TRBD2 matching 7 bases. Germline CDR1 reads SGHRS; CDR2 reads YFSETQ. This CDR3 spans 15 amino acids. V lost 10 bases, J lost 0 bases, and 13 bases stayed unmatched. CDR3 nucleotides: TGCGCCGGAAAGGACGGGGGGAATAGCTCCTACGAGCAGTACTTC. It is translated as CAGKDGGNSSYEQYF.

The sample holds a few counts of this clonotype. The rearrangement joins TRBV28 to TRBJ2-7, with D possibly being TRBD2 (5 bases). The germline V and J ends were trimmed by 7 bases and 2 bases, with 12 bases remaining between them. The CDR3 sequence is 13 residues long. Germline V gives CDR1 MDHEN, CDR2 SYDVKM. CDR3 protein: CASTVAPAYEQYF. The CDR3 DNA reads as TGTGCCAGCACCGTAGCGCCAGCCTACGAGCAGTACTTC.

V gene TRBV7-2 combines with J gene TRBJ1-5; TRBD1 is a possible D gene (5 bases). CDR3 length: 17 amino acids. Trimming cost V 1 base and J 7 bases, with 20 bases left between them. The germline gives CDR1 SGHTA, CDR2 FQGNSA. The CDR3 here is CASSLVAGRKMNQPQHF. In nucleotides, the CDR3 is TGTGCCAGCAGCTTAGTTGCAGGGAGGAAAATGAACCAGCCCCAGCATTTT.

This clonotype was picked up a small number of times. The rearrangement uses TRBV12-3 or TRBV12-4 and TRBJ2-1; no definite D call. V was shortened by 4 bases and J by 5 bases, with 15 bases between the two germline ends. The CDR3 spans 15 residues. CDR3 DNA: TGTGCCAGCAGTTCACAGTATCCCAAAAACAATGAGCAGTTCTTC. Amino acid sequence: CASSSQYPKNNEQFF.

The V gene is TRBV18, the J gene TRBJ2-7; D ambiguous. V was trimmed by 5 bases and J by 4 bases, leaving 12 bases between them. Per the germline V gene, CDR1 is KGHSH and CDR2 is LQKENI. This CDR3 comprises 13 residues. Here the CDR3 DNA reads TGTGCCAGCTCAGGTCCCAGTAAGTACGAGCAGTACTTC. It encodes CASSGPSKYEQYF.

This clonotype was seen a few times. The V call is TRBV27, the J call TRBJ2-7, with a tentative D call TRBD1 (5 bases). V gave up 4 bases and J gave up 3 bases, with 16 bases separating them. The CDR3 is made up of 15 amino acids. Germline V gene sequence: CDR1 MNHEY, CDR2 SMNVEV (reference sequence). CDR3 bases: TGTGCCAGCAGTTCTATGGGGCCGCCCAACTACGAGCAGTACTTC. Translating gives CASSSMGPPNYEQYF.

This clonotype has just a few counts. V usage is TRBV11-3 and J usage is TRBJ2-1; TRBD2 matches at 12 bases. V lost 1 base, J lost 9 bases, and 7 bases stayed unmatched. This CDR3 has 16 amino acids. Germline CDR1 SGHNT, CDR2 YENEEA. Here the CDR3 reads CASSLVASGRASEQFF. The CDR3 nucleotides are TGTGCCAGCAGCTTAGTTGCTAGCGGGAGGGCCAGTGAGCAGTTCTTC.

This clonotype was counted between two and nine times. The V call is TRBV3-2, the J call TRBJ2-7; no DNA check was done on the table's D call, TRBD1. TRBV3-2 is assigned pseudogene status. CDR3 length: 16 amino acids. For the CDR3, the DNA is TGTGCCAGCAGCCAAGAGAACCCGTCCAGGGGCTACGAGCAGTACTTC. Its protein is CASSQENPSRGYEQYF.

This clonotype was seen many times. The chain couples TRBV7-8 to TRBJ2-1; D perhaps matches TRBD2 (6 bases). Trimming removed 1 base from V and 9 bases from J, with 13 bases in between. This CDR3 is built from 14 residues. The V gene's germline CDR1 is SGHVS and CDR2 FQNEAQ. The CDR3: CASSLELISGEQFF. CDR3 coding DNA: TGTGCCAGCAGCTTAGAACTAATTAGCGGTGAGCAGTTCTTC.

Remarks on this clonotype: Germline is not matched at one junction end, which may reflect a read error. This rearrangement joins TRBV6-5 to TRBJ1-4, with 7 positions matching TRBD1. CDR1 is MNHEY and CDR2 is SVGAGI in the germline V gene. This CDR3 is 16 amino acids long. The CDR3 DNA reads TGTACCAGCAGTTACTCGATCCAGGGGGGGAATGAAAAACTGTTTTTT. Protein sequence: CTSSYSIQGGNEKLFF.

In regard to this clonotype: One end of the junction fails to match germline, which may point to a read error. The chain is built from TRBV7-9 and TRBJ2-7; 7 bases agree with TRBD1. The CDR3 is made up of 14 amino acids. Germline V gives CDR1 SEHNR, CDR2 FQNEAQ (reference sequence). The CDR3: CASSPPDRAYGQYF. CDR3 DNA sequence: TGTGCCAGCAGCCCCCCTGACAGGGCCTACGGGCAGTACTTC.

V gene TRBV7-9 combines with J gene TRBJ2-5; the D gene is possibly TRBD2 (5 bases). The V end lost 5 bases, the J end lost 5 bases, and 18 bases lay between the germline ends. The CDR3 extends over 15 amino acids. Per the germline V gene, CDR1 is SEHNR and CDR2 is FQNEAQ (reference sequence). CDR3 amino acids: CASSVAGPMRETQYF. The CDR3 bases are TGTGCCAGCAGCGTTGCGGGCCCTATGCGGGAGACCCAGTACTTC.

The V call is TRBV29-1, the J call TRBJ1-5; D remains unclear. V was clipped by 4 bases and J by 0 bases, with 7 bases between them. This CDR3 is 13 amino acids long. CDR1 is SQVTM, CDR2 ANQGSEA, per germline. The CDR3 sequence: CSVAENSNQPQHF. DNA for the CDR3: TGCAGCGTTGCGGAGAATAGCAATCAGCCCCAGCATTTT.

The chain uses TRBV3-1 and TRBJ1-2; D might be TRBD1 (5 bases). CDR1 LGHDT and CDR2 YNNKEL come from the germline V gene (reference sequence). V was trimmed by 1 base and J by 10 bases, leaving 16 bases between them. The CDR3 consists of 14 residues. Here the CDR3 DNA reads TGTGCCAGCAGCCAAGGTTCCTTGACAGTAGACTACACCTTC. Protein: CASSQGSLTVDYTF.

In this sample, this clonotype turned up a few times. CDR3 sequence reads: CASSPQGGIYGYTF. In nucleotides, the CDR3 is TGTGCCAGCAGTCCGCAGGGCGGCATCTATGGCTACACCTTC. The rearrangement links TRBV6-6 to TRBJ1-2; tentative D call: TRBD1 (5 bases). Germline V gives CDR1 MNHNY, CDR2 SVGAGI (reference sequence). The ends were cut back, 5 bases at V and 4 bases at J, with 14 bases in the middle. The CDR3 consists of 14 residues.

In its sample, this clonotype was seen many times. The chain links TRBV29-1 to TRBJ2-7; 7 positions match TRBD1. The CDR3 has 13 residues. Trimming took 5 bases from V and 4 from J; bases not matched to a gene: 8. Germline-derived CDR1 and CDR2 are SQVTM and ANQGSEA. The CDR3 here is CSVFDRVGYEQYF. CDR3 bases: TGCAGCGTTTTTGACAGGGTTGGGTACGAGCAGTACTTC.

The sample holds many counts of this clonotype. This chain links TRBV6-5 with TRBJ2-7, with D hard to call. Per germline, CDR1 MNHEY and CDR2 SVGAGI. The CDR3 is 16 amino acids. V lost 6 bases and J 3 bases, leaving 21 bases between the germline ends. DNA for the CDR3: TGTGCCAGCAGACCCCGTCCGAGTTCTCCGCTCTACGAGCAGTACTTC. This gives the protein CASRPRPSSPLYEQYF.

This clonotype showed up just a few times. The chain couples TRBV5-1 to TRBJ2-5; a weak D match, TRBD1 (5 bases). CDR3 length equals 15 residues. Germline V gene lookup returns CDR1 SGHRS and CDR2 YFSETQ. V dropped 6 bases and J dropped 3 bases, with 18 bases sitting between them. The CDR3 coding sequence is TGCGCCAGCACTGTCACAGGACAAAGGAAAGAGACCCAGTACTTC. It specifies CASTVTGQRKETQYF.

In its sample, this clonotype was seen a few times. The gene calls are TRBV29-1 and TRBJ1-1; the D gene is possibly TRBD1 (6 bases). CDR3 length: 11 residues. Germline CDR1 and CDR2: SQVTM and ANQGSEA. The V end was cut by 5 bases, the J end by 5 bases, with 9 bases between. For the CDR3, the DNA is TGCAGCGTTTTAGGGGGGACTGAAGCTTTCTTT. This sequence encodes CSVLGGTEAFF.

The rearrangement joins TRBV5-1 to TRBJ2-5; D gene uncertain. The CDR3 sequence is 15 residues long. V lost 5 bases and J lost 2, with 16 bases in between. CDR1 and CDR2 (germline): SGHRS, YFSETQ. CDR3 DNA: TGCGCCAGCAGGAGAGCAGGATCATATCAAGAGACCCAGTACTTC. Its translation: CASRRAGSYQETQYF.

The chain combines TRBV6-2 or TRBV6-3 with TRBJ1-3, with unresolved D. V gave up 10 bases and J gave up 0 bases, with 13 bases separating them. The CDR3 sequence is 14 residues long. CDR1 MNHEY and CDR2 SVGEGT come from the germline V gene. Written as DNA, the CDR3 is TGTGCCACCTTCGGAGGGAGCTCTGGAAACACCATATATTTT. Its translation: CATFGGSSGNTIYF.

The CDR3 loop is CASSDRDLQTRRELFF. DNA for the CDR3: TGTGCCAGCAGCGACCGGGACCTCCAAACCAGGCGGGAGCTGTTTTTT. The chain combines TRBV9 with TRBJ2-2; TRBD1 or TRBD2 may be the D gene (5 bases each). Germline V gene lookup returns CDR1 SGDLS and CDR2 YYNGEE. V was pared by 3 bases and J by 9 bases, with 21 bases between. The CDR3 is made up of 16 amino acids.

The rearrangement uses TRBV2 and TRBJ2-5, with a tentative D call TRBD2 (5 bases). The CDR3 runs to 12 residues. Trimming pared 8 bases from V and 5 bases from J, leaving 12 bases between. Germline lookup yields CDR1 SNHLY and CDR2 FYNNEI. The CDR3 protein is CASALEDETQYF. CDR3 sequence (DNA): TGTGCCAGCGCACTGGAGGACGAGACCCAGTACTTC.

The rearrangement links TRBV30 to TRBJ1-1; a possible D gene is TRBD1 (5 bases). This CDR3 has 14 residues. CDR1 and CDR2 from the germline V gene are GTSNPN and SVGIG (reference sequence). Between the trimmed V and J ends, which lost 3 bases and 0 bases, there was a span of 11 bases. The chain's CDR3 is CAWRRGHLNTEAFF. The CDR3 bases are TGTGCCTGGAGGAGAGGACACTTGAACACTGAAGCTTTCTTT.

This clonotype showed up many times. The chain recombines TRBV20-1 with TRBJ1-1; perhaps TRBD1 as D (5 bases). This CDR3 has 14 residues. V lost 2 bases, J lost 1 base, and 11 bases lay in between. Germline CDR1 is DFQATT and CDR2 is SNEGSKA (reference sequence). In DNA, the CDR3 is TGCAGTGCTAGAAGAGGGGAGACGAACACTGAAGCTTTCTTT. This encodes CSARRGETNTEAFF.

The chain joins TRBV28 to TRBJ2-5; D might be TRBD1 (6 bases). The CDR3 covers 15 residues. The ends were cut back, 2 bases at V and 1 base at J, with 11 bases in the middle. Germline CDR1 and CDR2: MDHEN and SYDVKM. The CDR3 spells CASSLMGAVQETQYF. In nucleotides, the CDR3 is TGTGCCAGCAGTTTAATGGGGGCTGTCCAAGAGACCCAGTACTTC.